This TCR beta chain was identified in a study of tumor and adjacent non-tumor tissue in lung cancer (dated by TCRdb to the late 2010s). For the study in its entirety: Patients with adenocarcinoma (approximately twelve), squamous cell carcinoma (2) and small cell lung cancer (1) were included in the cohort. Among the roughly 15 patients, ages ranged from roughly 30 to 76 years, about 10 were men and 5 were women, and disease was TNM stage I to III. In total, sequencing yielded 125,075,908 productive TCRbeta reads, which works out to an average of about 4 million reads per sample. Using bulk TCRbeta repertoires from around 14 lung cancer patients, the study set lung tumor tissue side by side with matched distant non-tumor lung tissue. For each patient, one tumor sample and one normal lung sample were taken, giving approximately 29 paired specimens that underwent TCRbeta CDR3 sequencing.

Remarks on this clonotype: Its specific antigen is unknown. Qualities for individual bases were not recorded, and no much larger clone is one base off.

Bulk unsorted tissue served as the source for RNA extraction, and RNA quality was assessed using a NanoDrop ND-1000 and an Agilent 2100. Donors were newly diagnosed lung cancer patients admitted for thoracic surgery in China between August and November 2014, without prior chemotherapy. Anyone who had undergone radiotherapy or chemotherapy before, or who had another cancer at the same time, was left out of the study. Surgical tissue pieces of roughly 1-2 cm3 were preserved in RNAlater solution and were kept at -80 degrees C until use. The V end loses 6 bases and the J end loses 4 bases, and a stretch of 17 bases separates them. From its cysteine to its phenylalanine, the CDR3 spans 15 amino acids. Kept here is only the CDR3 DNA, which spans 45 bases and is read in frame from base 1. CDR1 and CDR2, looked up from the germline V gene, are MNHEY and SVGEGT. The library relied on multiplex PCR. The run used an Illumina HiSeq 2500. TCRbeta libraries were constructed through three rounds of nested PCR with primers (Table S4) according to protocols adapted from ARM-PCR. Before sequencing, PCR products of 200-500 bp were cut from the gel and purified using the QIAquick gel extraction kit. In the source study's methods: Trimmomatic was used to clean the reads, FLASH merged the cleaned reads into complete CDR3 sequences, and MiTCR assigned the sequences to V(D)J germline segments. Clonal diversity was calculated as the inverse Simpson's index using VDJtools. In-frame sequences lacking a premature stop codon were counted as productive reads. TCRdb cleaned the public reads at Q25 with fastp, built clones with MiXCR and kept in-frame beta chains. Every distinct CDR3 protein forms one entry, paired with its most common genes and DNA. TCRdb's processing, not the authors', yielded these V and J calls. Counted in this sample were 120,000 or so distinct CDR3 sequences; about 87% of them appeared once. The biggest ten clones account for approximately 22% of the sample.

General conclusions and limits of the study: The top 100 clones accounted for a significantly larger cumulative portion of the repertoire in normal lung than in tumor tissue. The cohort had only about 15 patients, and the authors noted that larger samples and more detailed clinical data are needed. Significantly higher TCR diversity (inverse Simpson) was observed in tumor tissue than in normal lung tissue (around 460 vs 160, P = 0.0075, Mann-Whitney U test). Neither the sequencing platform nor unique molecular identifiers are named or mentioned anywhere in the methods. Because peripheral blood was not sequenced, blood TCRbeta repertoires in the lung cancer patients of the study were not examined. Younger patients had significantly higher TCR diversity, and higher tumor TCR diversity was associated with shorter overall and disease-free survival.

The chain is encoded by TRBV6-2 or TRBV6-3 joined to TRBJ2-3; TRBD2 is perhaps the D gene, given 6 matching bases. Sequencing used lung tumor tissue. This TCR was sampled from a man aged 65-85 years with non-small cell lung cancer. The CDR3 is CASSNTGRVSDTQYF. The sequenced DNA is TGTGCCAGCAGCAATACCGGGAGAGTTTCAGATACGCAGTATTTT.